The 8 T cell receptor beta chains given below trace back to one sample, sequenced in a study of shared clonotypes between healthy human individuals. Assay used: immunoSEQ multiplex PCR; TCRdb lists only in-frame clones, some missing. The table has about a million clones, around three quarters seen once. Sequenced sample: memory CD4+ T cells from PBMCs. Described subset: CD45RA-negative fraction. The source is a man younger than 30 in good health. Some clones in this sample may be carry-over from other donors' samples.

The V call is TRBV6-1, the J call TRBJ2-3, with 8 positions matching TRBD2. Trimming at V came to 5 bases and at J to 0 bases, leaving 4 bases not matched to a gene. Germline V gives CDR1 MNHNS, CDR2 SASEGT. This CDR3 comprises 15 residues. The CDR3 DNA follows: TGTGCCAGCAGTTTTAGCGGGGTTAGCACAGATACGCAGTATTTT. Protein product: CASSFSGVSTDTQYF.

This clone came up once. The chain combines TRBV29-1 with TRBJ1-4, with 10 nucleotides matching TRBD1. Trimming removed 8 bases from V and 8 bases from J; junction bases left unmatched: 8. The CDR3 sequence is 13 residues long. Per the germline V gene, CDR1 is SQVTM and CDR2 is ANQGSEA. DNA of the CDR3: TGCAGCACGACCGGGACAGGGGACGAAAAACTGTTTTTT. This sequence encodes CSTTGTGDEKLFF.

This chain's CDR3 is CASSQHSNQPQHF. The CDR3 DNA reads TGTGCCAGCTCACAGCATAGCAATCAGCCCCAGCATTTT. The chain has TRBV2 and TRBJ1-5; D is unclear. Germline V lookup: CDR1 SNHLY, CDR2 FYNNEI. The CDR3 runs to 13 residues. Trimming took 8 bases from V and 0 from J, leaving 8 bases between them.

This clone was counted only a few times. The rearrangement joins TRBV11-2 to TRBJ2-7; D is possibly TRBD2 (6 bases). With 5 bases removed from V and 1 base from J, the gap between germline ends came to 18 bases. The CDR3 runs to 16 residues. Germline V lookup: CDR1 SGHAT, CDR2 FQNNGV. In nucleotides, the CDR3 is TGTGCCAGCAGCCCGCCGCACGGGACTGTATCCTACGAGCAGTACTTC. Its protein is CASSPPHGTVSYEQYF.

The sample holds one count of this clone. Other DNA sequences within the sample encode an identical CDR3. The chain has TRBV7-2 and TRBJ2-2; maybe TRBD2 (5 bases). Germline V gene lookup returns CDR1 SGHTA and CDR2 FQGNSA. Between the trimmed V and J ends, which lost 5 bases and 5 bases, there was a span of 9 bases. This CDR3 has 13 amino acids. The CDR3 DNA reads TGTGCCAGCAGCCCCCGCGGGACCGGGGAGCTGTTTTTT. Encoded protein: CASSPRGTGELFF.

The chain couples TRBV4-1 to TRBJ2-3, with D unresolved. The germline gives CDR1 MGHRA, CDR2 YSYEKL. CDR3 size: 15 residues. The V gene lost 2 bases and the J gene lost 2 bases, with 11 bases spanning the gap. CDR3 region: CASSQMGVPTDTQYF. CDR3 DNA sequence: TGCGCCAGCAGCCAAATGGGCGTACCCACAGATACGCAGTATTTT.

J is TRBJ2-7 and V is TRBV4-3; possibly TRBD1 for D (5 bases). Trimming took 4 bases from V and 1 from J, leaving 14 bases between them. The length of the CDR3 is 15 residues. The germline V gene encodes CDR1 LGHNA and CDR2 YSLEER. This chain's CDR3 is CASSPQGAMSYEQYF. CDR3 bases: TGCGCCAGCAGCCCGCAAGGGGCGATGTCCTACGAGCAGTACTTC.

V gene TRBV29-1 combines with J gene TRBJ1-1; 10 nucleotides line up with TRBD1. The J segment lost 3 bases and the V segment lost 6 bases, leaving 13 bases of the junction unmatched. Germline CDR1 SQVTM, CDR2 ANQGSEA. This CDR3 spans 16 amino acids. CDR3 DNA sequence: TGCAGCGTCGATACCGGGACAGGGGATTGGGACACTGAAGCTTTCTTT. The encoded protein is CSVDTGTGDWDTEAFF.